The 14 T cell receptor beta chains below were found in one sample sequenced in a study of blood T cell repertoires in COVID-19. Assay used: immunoSEQ multiplex PCR; TCRdb lists only in-frame clones, some missing. The sample lists 150,000 to 200,000 clones; 83% were seen once. The sequenced sample was PBMCs or T cells enriched from blood (not recorded which). The receptors shown here come from a woman between 45 and 65 years old who had recovered from COVID-19.

The chain recombines TRBV7-2 with TRBJ2-5; possible D gene TRBD2, 5 bases. CDR1 is SGHTA, CDR2 FQGNSA, per germline. The CDR3 sequence is 16 residues long. V shed 4 bases and J shed 4 bases, with 19 bases lying between them. CDR3: CASSSMGTGGRETQYF. The CDR3 DNA follows: TGTGCCAGCAGCTCCATGGGAACGGGCGGGCGAGAGACCCAGTACTTC.

Here the CDR3 DNA reads TGTGCCAGCAGCTTGATTACAGGGGTGGCATACGAGCAGTACGTC. Protein product: CASSLITGVAYEQYV. The genes are TRBV5-5 and TRBJ2-7; 7 nucleotides agree with TRBD1. The germline gives CDR1 SGHKS, CDR2 YYEKEE (reference sequence). This CDR3 spans 15 amino acids. V was clipped by 1 base and J by 4 bases; unmatched bases: 8.

The chain joins TRBV5-1 to TRBJ1-4; the D is unclear. V shed 1 base and J shed 0 bases, with 10 bases lying between them. CDR1 is SGHRS, CDR2 YFSETQ, per germline. CDR3 length: 16 residues. The CDR3 is CASSLNPTATNEKLFF. CDR3 DNA: TGCGCCAGCAGCTTGAATCCCACGGCAACTAATGAAAAACTGTTTTTT.

CDR3 residues: CAMTGDSNQPQHF. CDR3 sequence (DNA): TGTGCCATGACAGGGGATAGCAATCAGCCCCAGCATTTT. The chain links TRBV30 to TRBJ1-5, with TRBD1 matching 8 bases. Germline-derived CDR1 and CDR2 are GTSNPN and SVGIG (reference sequence). The trim removed 8 bases at V and 0 bases at J, leaving 3 bases unmatched. This CDR3 region has 13 residues.

This rearrangement joins TRBV7-9 to TRBJ2-5; 7 bases are shared with TRBD2. CDR1 and CDR2 from the germline V gene are SEHNR and FQNEAQ (reference sequence). Germline trimming cut 0 bases from V and 1 base from J; bases unmatched to any gene: 5. The CDR3 covers 16 residues. CDR3 nucleotides: TGTGCCAGCAGCTTAGCGAGGCTAGCGGCCCAAGAGACCCAGTACTTC. Protein: CASSLARLAAQETQYF.

The rearrangement uses TRBV30 and TRBJ2-2, with TRBD2 matching over 11 bases. This CDR3 contains 15 residues. CDR1 GTSNPN and CDR2 SVGIG come from the germline V gene (reference sequence). Trimming took 2 bases from V and 5 from J; bases not matched to a gene: 4. The CDR3 coding sequence is TGTGCCTGGAGTCTAGCGGGAGGTCAGACCGGGGAGCTGTTTTTT. It encodes CAWSLAGGQTGELFF.

V gene TRBV28 combines with J gene TRBJ1-6; D is unclear. CDR1 and CDR2 (germline): MDHEN, SYDVKM. The CDR3 is 15 residues long. V gave up 3 bases and J gave up 5 bases, with 11 bases separating them. The CDR3 protein is CASSLVSGNNSPLHF. The CDR3 DNA follows: TGTGCCAGCAGTTTGGTGTCGGGAAATAATTCACCCCTCCACTTT.

The CDR3 protein is CATPRAGDMNTEAFF. The CDR3 bases are TGTGCCACCCCTCGAGCGGGGGATATGAACACTGAAGCTTTCTTT. The rearrangement joins TRBV24-1 to TRBJ1-1, with D perhaps matching TRBD1 (5 bases). V lost 9 bases and J lost 0, with 16 bases in between. There are 15 residues in the CDR3. The germline gives CDR1 KGHDR, CDR2 SFDVKD.

CDR3 in DNA: TGTGCCAGCAGCAGGGGGACAGGGGGCAGTGAAAAACTGTTTTTT. It yields the protein CASSRGTGGSEKLFF. J is TRBJ1-4 and V is TRBV5-8; 12 bases match TRBD1. The CDR3 covers 15 residues. Germline V lookup: CDR1 SGHTS, CDR2 YDEGEE. The trim removed 4 bases at V and 7 bases at J, leaving 5 bases unmatched. Drawing the rest from reference TRBV5-8 and TRBJ1-4, the complete variable domain is EAGVTQSPTHLIKTRGQQATLRCSPISGHTSVYWYQQALGLGLQFLLWYDEGEERNRGNFPPRFSGRQFPNYSSELNVNALELEDSALYLCASSRGTGGSEKLFFGSGTQLSVL.

The CDR3 loop is CASRRGATDLFF. Here the CDR3 DNA reads TGTGCCAGCAGGCGGGGGGCCACAGACCTGTTTTTT. V usage is TRBV12-3 or TRBV12-4 and J usage is TRBJ1-4; TRBD1 is a possible D gene (6 bases). V was cut by 6 bases and J by 14 bases, with 16 bases left in between. This CDR3 region has 12 residues.

The genes are TRBV23-1 and TRBJ1-5, with a weak D call TRBD1 (5 bases). TRBV23-1 is sorted into the ORF group, with uncertain function. The CDR3 spans 15 residues. V shed 6 bases and J shed 4 bases, with 16 bases lying between them. The CDR3 coding sequence is TGCGCCAGCAGCCCGACCGGCAGGGATAATCAGCCCCAGCATTTT. It encodes CASSPTGRDNQPQHF.

This clone was detected once. This chain's CDR3 is CASSLLAGTNEQFF. As DNA, the CDR3 is TGTGCCAGCAGCTTGCTAGCGGGGACCAATGAGCAGTTCTTC. The rearrangement joins TRBV14 to TRBJ2-1; the match to TRBD2 covers 9 bases. This CDR3 has 14 amino acids. Germline trimming cut 5 bases from V and 6 bases from J; bases unmatched to any gene: 5. CDR1 is SGHDN, CDR2 FVKESK, per germline.

The chain uses TRBV14 and TRBJ1-1, with TRBD1 identical over 7 bases. The CDR3 loop spans 14 amino acids. The V segment lost 2 bases and the J segment 5 bases; nucleotides outside the gene matches: 5. Germline CDR1 is SGHDN and CDR2 is FVKESK. In nucleotides, the CDR3 is TGTGCCAGCAGCCAAAAAGGGGGCGGGACTGAAGCTTTCTTT. This gives the protein CASSQKGGGTEAFF.

J is TRBJ1-2 and V is TRBV28, with TRBD1 as a possible D gene (6 bases). The CDR3 has 16 residues. Germline V gene sequence: CDR1 MDHEN, CDR2 SYDVKM. Trimming pared 1 base from V and 4 bases from J, leaving 16 bases between. CDR3 DNA sequence: TGTGCCAGCAGTTTATTAGGGGCAGGGGACGGCTATGGCTACACCTTC. This encodes CASSLLGAGDGYGYTF.